Here is one TCR beta chain with its context. Its antigen is undetermined. Using immunoSEQ multiplex PCR, the repertoire was profiled, and TCRdb retains in-frame clones only, with some absent. Of about 85,000 clones listed, about 82% are singletons. The data derive from a study of T cell clones after liver transplantation. Study-level information: TCRbeta sequencing after a pre-transplant mixed lymphocyte reaction identified graft-donor-reactive clones, later tracked in post-transplant blood. Timepoints were pre-transplant, pre-withdrawal, and after withdrawal was completed or failed.

The CDR3 totals 15 residues. CDR1 is MDHEN, CDR2 SYDVKM, per germline. V lost 2 bases and J lost 8, with 15 bases in between. Study-level findings and limits: In a couple of subjects, few donor cells limited the measurable donor-reactive repertoire.

The chain uses TRBV28 and TRBJ1-4, with D perhaps TRBD1 (6 bases). The receptor was isolated from a human patient who received a liver transplant. A share of the T cells may be of graft donor origin. Source: CD4+ T cells from blood, taken 46 months after liver transplant. CDR3 nucleotides: TGTGCCAGCAGTTTAGTACAGGGTGCAGTCGAAAAACTGTTTTTT. The encoded protein is CASSLVQGAVEKLFF.